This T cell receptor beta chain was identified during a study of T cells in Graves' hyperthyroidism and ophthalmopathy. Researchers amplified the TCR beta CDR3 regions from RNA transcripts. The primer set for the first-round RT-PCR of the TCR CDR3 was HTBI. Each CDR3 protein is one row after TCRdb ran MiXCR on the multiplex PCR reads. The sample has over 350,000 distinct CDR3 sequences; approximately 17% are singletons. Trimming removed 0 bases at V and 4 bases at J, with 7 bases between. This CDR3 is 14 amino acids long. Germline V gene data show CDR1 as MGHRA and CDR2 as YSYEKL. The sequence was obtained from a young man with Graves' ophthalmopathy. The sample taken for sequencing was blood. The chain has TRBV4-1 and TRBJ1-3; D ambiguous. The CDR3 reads CASSQEDNGNTIYF. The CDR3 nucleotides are TGCGCCAGCAGCCAAGAAGACAACGGAAACACCATATATTTT.